This TCR beta chain came from a study of spatial heterogeneity in lung cancer. About the study: There were, on average, more than ten raw-read appearances for each unique TCR and UMI combination.

Time point noted: sample taken at primary tumor resection. Whole RNA, isolated from tumor, nontumor lung or frozen PBMC, was sequenced without prior sorting. Samples came from 65 to 75 TRACERx patients with untreated early-stage lung cancer. This CDR3 is 16 amino acids long. CDR1 is SGHTA, CDR2 FQGNSA, per germline. General study points: Among blood samples, ubiquitous expanded tumor TCRs appeared more at resection than at follow-up.

Each TCR cDNA molecule bore a unique molecular identifier. TCRdb re-called the 5' RACE reads with MiXCR, one entry per CDR3 protein. This sample has tens of thousands of distinct CDR3 sequences, with roughly 10% found just once. Comment on this clonotype: Antigen specificity is unknown. A much larger clonotype is one base distant, so this may be a read error.

This TCR was sampled from a male donor with early-stage non-small cell lung cancer. The sample was PBMCs, taken at surgery. This rearrangement joins TRBV7-2 to TRBJ1-3, with D perhaps matching TRBD1 (6 bases). For the CDR3, the DNA is TGTGCCAGCAGCTTTAACAGGGACCACTCTGGAAACACCTTATATTTT. Translating it yields CASSFNRDHSGNTLYF.